The clone carrying this TCR beta chain was picked up a small number of times. This record belongs to a study of T-cell reconstitution after alpha-beta-depleted transplantation in children. The CDR3 loop spans 13 amino acids. V was clipped by 1 base and J by 3 bases, with 8 bases between them. CDR1 and CDR2 (germline): SGHRS, YFSETQ. Construction of the TCRbeta library involved unique molecular identifiers. TCRdb recomputed calls from the PCR reads with MiXCR, one row per CDR3 protein. The table records hundreds of thousands of distinct CDR3 sequences, 15% to 20% of them present only once. The input for sequencing was PBMCs from the stem cell graft donor, taken from the stem cell graft. V and J are TRBV5-1 and TRBJ2-7; no firm D call. The clonotype originates from a human donor who donated a stem cell graft to a child with acute myeloid leukemia. CDR3 sequence reads: CASSLLVGYEQYV. CDR3 DNA: TGCGCCAGCAGCTTGTTGGTCGGCTACGAGCAGTACGTC.